This entry features one T cell receptor beta chain sequence. Its antigen is still unknown. TCRdb re-called the 5' RACE reads; every CDR3 protein appears as one record, without DNA. This sample's table has roughly 450,000 distinct CDR3 sequences. The sample comes from a study of T cells expressing NK-cell markers. Findings and limits, study-wide: Clones of NKG2C+ T cells that had expanded were of unclear HCMV specificity.

This CDR3 is built from 11 residues. Germline V gives CDR1 SGHRS, CDR2 YFSETQ. The source is a woman aged 50 to 60 in good health. The chain carries TRBV5-1 and TRBJ1-2. What was sequenced was blood T cells: a sorted CD56 or NKG2C T cell subset, CD4+ or CD8+ T cells, or bulk PBMC T cells (not recorded which). The CDR3: CASSLGDGITF.